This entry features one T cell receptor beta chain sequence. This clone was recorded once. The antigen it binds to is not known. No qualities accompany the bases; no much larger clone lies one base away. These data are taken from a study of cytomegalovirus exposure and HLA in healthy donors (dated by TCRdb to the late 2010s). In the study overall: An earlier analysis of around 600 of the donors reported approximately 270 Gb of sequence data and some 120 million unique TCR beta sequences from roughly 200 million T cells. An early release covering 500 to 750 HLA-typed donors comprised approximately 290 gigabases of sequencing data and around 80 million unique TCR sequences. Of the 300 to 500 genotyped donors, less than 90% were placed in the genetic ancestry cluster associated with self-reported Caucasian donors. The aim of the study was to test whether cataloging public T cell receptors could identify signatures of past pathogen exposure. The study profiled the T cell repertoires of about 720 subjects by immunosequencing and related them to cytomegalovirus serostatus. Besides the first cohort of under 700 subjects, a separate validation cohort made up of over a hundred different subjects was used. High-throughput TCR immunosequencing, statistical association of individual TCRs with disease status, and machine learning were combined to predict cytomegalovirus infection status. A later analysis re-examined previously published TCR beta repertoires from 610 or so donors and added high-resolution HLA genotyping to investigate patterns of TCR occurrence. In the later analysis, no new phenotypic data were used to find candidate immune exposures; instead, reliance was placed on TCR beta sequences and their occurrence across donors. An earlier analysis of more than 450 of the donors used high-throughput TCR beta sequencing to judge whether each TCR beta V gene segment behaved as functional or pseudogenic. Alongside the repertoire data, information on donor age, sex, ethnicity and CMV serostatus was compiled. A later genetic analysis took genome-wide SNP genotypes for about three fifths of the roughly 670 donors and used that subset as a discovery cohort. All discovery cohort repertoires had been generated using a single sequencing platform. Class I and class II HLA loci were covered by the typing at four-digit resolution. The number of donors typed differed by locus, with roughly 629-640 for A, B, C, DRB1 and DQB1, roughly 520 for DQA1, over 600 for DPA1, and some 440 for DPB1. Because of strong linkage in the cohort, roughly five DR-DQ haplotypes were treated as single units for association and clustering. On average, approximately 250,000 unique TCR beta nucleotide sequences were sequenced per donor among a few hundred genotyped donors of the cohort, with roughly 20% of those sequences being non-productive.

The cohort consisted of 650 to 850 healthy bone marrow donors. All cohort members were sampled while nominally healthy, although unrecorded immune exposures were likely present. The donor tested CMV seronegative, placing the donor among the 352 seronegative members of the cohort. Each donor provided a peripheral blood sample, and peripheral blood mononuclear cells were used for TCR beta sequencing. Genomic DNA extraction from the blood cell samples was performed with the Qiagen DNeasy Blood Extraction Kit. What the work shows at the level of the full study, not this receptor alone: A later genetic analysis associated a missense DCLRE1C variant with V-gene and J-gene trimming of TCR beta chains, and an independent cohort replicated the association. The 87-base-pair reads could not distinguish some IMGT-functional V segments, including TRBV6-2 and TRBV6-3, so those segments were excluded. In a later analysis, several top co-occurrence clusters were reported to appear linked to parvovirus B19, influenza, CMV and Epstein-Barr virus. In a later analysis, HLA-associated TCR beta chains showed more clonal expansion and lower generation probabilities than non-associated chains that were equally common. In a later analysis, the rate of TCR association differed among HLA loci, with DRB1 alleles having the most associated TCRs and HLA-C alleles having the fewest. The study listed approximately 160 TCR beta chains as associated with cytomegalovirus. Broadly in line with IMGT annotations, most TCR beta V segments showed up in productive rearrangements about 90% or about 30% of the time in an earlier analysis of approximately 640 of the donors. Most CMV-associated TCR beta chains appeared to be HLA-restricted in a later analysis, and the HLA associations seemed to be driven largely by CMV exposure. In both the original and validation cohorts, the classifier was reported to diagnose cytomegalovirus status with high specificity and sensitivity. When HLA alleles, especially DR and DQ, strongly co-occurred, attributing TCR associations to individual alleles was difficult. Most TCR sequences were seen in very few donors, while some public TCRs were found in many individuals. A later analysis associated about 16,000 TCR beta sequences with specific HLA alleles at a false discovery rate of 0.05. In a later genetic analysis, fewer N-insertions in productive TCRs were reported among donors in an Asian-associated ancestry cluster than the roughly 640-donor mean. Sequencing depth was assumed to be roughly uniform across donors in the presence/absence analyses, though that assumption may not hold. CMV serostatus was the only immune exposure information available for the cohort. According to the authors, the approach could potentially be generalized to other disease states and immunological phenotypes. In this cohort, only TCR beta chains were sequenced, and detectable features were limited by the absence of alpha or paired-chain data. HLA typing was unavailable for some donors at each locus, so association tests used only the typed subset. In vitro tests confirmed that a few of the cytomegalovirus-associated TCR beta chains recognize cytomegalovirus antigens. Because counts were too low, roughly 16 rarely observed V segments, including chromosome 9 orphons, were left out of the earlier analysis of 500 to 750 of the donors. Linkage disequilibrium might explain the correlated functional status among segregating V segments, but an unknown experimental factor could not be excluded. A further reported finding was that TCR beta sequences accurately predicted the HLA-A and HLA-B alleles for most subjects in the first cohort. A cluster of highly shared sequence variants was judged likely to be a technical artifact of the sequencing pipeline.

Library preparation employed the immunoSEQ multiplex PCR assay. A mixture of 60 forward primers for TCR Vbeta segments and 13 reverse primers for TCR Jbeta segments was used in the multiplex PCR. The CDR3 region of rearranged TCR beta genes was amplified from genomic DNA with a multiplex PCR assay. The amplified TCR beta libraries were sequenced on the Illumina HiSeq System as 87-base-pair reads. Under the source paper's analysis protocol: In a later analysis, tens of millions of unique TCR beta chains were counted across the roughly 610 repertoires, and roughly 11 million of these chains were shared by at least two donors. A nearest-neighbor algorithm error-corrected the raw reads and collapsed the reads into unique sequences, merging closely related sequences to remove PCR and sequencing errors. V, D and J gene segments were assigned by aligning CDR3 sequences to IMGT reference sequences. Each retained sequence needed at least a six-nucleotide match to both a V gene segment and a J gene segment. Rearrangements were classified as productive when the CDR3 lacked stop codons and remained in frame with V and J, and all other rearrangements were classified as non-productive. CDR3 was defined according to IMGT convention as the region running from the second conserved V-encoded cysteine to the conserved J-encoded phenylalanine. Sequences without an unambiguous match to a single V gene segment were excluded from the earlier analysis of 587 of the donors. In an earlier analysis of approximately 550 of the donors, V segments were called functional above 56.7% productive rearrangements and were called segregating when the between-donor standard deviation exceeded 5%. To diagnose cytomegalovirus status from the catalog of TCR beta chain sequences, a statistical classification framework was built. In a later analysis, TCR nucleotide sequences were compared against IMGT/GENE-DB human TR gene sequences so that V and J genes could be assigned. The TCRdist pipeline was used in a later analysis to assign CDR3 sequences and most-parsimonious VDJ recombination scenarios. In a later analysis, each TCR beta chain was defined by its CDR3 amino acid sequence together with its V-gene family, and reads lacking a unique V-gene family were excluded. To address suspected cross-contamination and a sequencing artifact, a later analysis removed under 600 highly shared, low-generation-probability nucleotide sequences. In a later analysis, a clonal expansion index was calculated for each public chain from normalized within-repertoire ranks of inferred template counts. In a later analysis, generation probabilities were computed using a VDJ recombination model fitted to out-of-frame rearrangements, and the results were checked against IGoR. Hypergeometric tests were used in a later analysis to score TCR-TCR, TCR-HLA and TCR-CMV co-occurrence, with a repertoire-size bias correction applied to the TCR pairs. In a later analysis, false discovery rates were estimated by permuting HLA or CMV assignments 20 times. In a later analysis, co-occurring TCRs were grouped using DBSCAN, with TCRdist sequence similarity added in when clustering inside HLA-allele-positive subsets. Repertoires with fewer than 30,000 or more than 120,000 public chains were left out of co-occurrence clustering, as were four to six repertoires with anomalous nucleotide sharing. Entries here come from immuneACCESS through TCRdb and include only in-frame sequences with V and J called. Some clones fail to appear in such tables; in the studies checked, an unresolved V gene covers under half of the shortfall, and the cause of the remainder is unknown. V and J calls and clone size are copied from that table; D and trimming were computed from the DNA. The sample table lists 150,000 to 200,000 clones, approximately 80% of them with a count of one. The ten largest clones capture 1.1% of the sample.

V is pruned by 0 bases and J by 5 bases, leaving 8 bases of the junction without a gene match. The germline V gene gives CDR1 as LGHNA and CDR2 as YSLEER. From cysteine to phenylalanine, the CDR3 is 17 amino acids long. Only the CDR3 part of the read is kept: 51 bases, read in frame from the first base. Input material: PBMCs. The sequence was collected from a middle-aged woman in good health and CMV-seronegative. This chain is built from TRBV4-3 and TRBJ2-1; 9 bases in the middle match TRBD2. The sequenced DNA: TGCGCCAGCAGCCAAGAGAACCCTAGCGGGGCAAACAATGAGCAGTTCTTC. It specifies CASSQENPSGANNEQFF.